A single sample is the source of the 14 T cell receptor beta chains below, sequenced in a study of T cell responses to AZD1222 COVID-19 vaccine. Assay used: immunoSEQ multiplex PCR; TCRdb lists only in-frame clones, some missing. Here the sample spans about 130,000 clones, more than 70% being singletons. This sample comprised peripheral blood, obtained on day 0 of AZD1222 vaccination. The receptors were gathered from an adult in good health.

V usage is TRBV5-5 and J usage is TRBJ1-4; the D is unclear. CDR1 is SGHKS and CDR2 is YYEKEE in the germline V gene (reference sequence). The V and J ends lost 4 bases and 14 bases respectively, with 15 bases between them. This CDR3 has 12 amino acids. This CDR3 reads CASSLLSGGLFF. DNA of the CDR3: TGTGCCAGCAGCCTACTATCAGGAGGGCTGTTTTTT.

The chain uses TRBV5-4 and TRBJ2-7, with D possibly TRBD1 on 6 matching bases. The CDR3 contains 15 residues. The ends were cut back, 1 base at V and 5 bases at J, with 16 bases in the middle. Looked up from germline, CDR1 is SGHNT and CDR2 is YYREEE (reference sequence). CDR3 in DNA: TGTGCCAGCAGCTTGACAGGGCTGGGTGTAGACGAGCAGTACTTC. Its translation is CASSLTGLGVDEQYF. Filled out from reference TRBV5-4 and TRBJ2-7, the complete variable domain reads ETGVTQSPTHLIKTRGQQVTLRCSSQSGHNTVSWYQQALGQGPQFIFQYYREEENGRGNFPPRFSGLQFPNYSSELNVNALELDDSALYLCASSLTGLGVDEQYFGPGTRLTVT.

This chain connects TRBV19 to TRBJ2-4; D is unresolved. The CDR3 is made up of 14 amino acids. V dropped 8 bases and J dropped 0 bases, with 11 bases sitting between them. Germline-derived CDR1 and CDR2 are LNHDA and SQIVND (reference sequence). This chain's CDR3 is CASRSTLAKNIQYF. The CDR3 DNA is TGTGCCAGTCGCTCCACACTAGCCAAAAACATTCAGTACTTC.

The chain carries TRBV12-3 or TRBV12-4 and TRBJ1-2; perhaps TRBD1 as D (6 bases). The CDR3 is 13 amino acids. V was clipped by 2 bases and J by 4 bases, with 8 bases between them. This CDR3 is CASSLRGTYGYTF. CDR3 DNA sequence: TGTGCCAGCAGTTTAAGGGGGACCTATGGCTACACCTTC.

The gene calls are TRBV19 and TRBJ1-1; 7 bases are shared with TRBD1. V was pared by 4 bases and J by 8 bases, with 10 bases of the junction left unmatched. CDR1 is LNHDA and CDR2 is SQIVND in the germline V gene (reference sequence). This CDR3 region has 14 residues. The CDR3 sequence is CASSRRGLPLEAFF. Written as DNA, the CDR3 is TGTGCCAGTAGTAGGAGGGGGCTACCACTCGAAGCTTTCTTT. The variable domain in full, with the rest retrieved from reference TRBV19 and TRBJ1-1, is DGGITQSPKYLFRKEGQNVTLSCEQNLNHDAMYWYRQDPGQGLRLIYYSQIVNDFQKGDIAEGYSVSREKKESFPLTVTSAQKNPTAFYLCASSRRGLPLEAFFGQGTRLTVV.

The CDR3, as DNA: TGCGCCAGCAGCCAGTGGAGGGTTAATCAGCCCCAGCATTTT. Translation: CASSQWRVNQPQHF. The J gene is TRBJ1-5, the V gene TRBV4-1; D is unresolved. Trimming stripped 3 bases from V and 4 bases from J, with 10 bases between. Germline V lookup: CDR1 MGHRA, CDR2 YSYEKL. The CDR3 has 14 residues.

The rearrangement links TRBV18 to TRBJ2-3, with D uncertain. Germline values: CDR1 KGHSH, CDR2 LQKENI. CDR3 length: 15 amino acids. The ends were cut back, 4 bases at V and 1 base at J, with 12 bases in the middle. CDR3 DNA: TGTGCCAGCTCACAGGAGAGAGACGGCACAGATACGCAGTATTTT. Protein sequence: CASSQERDGTDTQYF.

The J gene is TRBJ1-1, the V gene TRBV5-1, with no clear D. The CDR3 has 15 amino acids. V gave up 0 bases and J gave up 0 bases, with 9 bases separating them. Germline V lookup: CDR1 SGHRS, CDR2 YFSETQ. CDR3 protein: CASSLGAFMNTEAFF. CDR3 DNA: TGCGCCAGCAGCTTGGGAGCGTTCATGAACACTGAAGCTTTCTTT.

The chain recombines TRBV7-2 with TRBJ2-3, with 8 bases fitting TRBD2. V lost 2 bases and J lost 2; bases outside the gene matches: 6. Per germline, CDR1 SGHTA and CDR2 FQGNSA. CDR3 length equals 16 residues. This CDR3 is CASSLSGSLPTDTQYF. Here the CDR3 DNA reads TGTGCCAGCAGCTTAAGCGGGAGTCTCCCCACAGATACGCAGTATTTT.

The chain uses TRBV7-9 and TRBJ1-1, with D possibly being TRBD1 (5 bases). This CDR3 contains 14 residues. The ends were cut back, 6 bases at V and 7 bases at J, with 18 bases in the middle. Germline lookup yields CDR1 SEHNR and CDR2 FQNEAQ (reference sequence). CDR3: CASRPSGGDREAFF. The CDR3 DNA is TGTGCCAGCAGACCATCCGGGGGAGACCGTGAAGCTTTCTTT. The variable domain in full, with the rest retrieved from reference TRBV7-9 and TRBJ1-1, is DTGVSQNPRHKITKRGQNVTFRCDPISEHNRLYWYRQTLGQGPEFLTYFQNEAQLEKSRLLSDRFSAERPKGSFSTLEIQRTEQGDSAMYLCASRPSGGDREAFFGQGTRLTVV.

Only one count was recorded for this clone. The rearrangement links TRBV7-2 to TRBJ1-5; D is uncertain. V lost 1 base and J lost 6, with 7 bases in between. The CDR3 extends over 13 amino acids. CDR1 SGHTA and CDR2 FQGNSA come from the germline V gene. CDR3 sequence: CASSLDPVQPQHF. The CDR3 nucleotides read TGTGCCAGCAGCTTAGATCCGGTTCAGCCCCAGCATTTT.

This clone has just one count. The CDR3 spells CASSQGRSNQPQHF. In DNA form, the CDR3 reads TGTGCCAGCAGCCAGGGTCGGTCGAATCAGCCCCAGCATTTT. The chain couples TRBV3-1 (or the pseudogene TRBV3-2) to TRBJ1-5; D unclear. V was cut by 3 bases and J by 4 bases, with 10 bases left in between. The CDR3 spans 14 residues. Germline CDR1 and CDR2: LGHDT and YNNKEL (reference sequence).

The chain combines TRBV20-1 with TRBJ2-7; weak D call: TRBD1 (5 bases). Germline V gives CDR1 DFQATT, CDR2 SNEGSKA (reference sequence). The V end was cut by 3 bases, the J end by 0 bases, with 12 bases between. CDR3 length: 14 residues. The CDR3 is CSASGAGFSYEQYF. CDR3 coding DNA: TGCAGTGCTAGTGGGGCCGGGTTCTCCTACGAGCAGTACTTC.

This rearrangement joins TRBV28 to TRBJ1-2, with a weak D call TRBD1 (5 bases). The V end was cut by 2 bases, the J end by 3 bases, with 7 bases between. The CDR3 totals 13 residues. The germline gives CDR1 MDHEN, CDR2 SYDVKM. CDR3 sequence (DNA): TGTGCCAGCAGTTTAGAGGGGTACTATGGCTACACCTTC. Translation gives CASSLEGYYGYTF.